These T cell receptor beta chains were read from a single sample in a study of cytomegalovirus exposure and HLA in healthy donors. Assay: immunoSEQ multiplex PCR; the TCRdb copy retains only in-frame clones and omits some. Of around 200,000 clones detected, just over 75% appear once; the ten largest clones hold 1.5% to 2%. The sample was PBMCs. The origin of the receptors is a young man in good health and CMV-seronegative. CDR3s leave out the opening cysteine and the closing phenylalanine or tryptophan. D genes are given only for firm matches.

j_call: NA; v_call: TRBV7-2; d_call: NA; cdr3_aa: ASSLTTAYEQY
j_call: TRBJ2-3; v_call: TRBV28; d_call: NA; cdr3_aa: ASSYQGRADTQY
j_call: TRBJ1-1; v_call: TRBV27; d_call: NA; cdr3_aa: ASGASRSTEAF
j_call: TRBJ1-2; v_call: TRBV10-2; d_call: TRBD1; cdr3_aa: ASAGQASNYGYT
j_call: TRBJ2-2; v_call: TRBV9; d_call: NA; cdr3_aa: ASSPGHNTGELF
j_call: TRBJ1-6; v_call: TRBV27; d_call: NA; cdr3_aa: ASSLSPSGGNSPLH
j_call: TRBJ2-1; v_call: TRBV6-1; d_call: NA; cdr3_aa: ASGTIRQEDNEQF
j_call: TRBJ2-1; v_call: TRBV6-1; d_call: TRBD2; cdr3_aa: ASSGGEGEQF
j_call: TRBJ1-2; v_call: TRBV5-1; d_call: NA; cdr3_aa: ASSFRPGDYGYT
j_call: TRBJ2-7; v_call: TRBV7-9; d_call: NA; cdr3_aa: ASRREGYEQY
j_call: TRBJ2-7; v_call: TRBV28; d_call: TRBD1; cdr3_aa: ASSRPRTGSTEQY
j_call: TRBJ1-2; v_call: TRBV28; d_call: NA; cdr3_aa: ASSLKLLYGYT
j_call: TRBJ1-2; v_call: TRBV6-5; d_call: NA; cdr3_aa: ASSYLPGDYGYT
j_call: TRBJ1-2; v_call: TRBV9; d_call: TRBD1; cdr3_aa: ASSVGGTGSVYGYT
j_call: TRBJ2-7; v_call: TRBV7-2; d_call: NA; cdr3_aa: ASSPEDSLGVYEQY